This T cell receptor beta chain appears in the sequencing data of a study of shared clonotypes between healthy human individuals. Turning to the study itself: The plates for each donor numbered three CD4 naive, three CD4 memory, two CD8 naive and one CD8 memory. Study findings and constraints: Around 5.3% of naive CD4 clonotypes were shared across a handful of donors.

Between the trimmed V and J ends, which lost 6 bases and 6 bases, there was a span of 11 bases. Germline assignment: CDR1 MDHEN and CDR2 SYDVKM. The CDR3 spans 12 residues. As handled by the study authors: Filtering differed because ImmunoSEQ produced junction-only sequences that carried no quality scores. TCRdb's table, derived via immunoSEQ multiplex PCR, lists solely in-frame clones and lacks some. V and J calls and clone size come straight from that table; D and trimming were deduced from the DNA. Of around 2.1 million clones in the sample, 85% to 95% were seen once. In the case of this clone: What it binds is unknown.

Selected positively for CCR7 and CD45RO-negative, naive CD8 cells excluded terminally differentiated effector memory CD45RA+ cells. The chain employs TRBV28 and TRBJ1-2; D is perhaps TRBD1 (6 bases). The source of this sequence is a young man in good health. Some clones in this sample may be carry-over from other donors' samples. The sequencing input was naive CD8+ T cells from PBMCs. The CDR3 region is CASRGTWHGYTF. The DNA for the CDR3 is TGTGCCAGCAGGGGGACATGGCATGGCTACACCTTC.